The clone carrying this T cell receptor beta chain was recorded only once. The data originate from a study of OX40 agonist ivuxolimab in advanced cancers. Clones were sequenced by immunoSEQ multiplex PCR, and TCRdb holds only the in-frame ones, with some missing. The table lists approximately 84,000 clones, 80% to 90% of them singletons. The source is an adult with an advanced solid tumor such as melanoma, head and neck, liver or kidney cancer. The sequencing used CD4+ or CD8+ T cells sorted from blood, collected in a trial of the OX40 agonist ivuxolimab.

CDR3 sequence reads: CASSLGRRGLNYGYTF. The CDR3 DNA follows: TGTGCCAGCAGTTTAGGGCGGCGGGGCCTAAACTATGGCTACACCTTC. The V gene is TRBV28, the J gene TRBJ1-2; possibly TRBD1 for D (5 bases). Per germline, CDR1 MDHEN and CDR2 SYDVKM. V dropped 2 bases and J dropped 2 bases, with 15 bases sitting between them. This CDR3 region has 16 residues.